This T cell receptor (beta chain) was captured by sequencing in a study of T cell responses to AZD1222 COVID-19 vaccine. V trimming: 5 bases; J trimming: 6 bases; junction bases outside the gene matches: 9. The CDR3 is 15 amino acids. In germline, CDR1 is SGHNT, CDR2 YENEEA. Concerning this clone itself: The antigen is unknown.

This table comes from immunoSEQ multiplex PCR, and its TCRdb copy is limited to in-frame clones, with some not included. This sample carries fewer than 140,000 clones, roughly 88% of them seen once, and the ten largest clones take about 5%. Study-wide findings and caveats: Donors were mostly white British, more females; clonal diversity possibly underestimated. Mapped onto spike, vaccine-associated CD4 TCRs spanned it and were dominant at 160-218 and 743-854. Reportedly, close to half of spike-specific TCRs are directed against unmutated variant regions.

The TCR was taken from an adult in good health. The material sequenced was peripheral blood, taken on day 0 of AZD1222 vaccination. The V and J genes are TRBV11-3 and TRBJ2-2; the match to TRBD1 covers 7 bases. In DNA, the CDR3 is TGTGCCAGCAGCCCCCGGACAGGATCGGCCGGGGAGCTGTTTTTT. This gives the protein CASSPRTGSAGELFF.